This record covers a single T cell receptor (beta chain). What it recognizes is unknown. The data are from a study of long-term antiretroviral therapy in people with HIV. The CDR3 totals 15 residues. CDR1 and CDR2 (germline): SGHDT, YYEEEE. V dropped 0 bases and J dropped 2 bases, with 9 bases sitting between them. The study, taken as a whole, reports: Post-ART samples showed increased diversity that remained below transplant donor control levels. The ART regimens used between about 2003 and 2018 may be less effective than current ones.

The authors ran the immunoSEQ assay, v3.0, at survey level. Method: immunoSEQ multiplex PCR; TCRdb's copy keeps in-frame clones and lacks some. In the table there are 30,000 to 40,000 clones, roughly 76% of which are singletons. V gene TRBV5-6 combines with J gene TRBJ1-5; D is perhaps TRBD1 (5 bases). The specimen was unsorted PBMCs, collected 1.5 years after starting antiretroviral therapy. This sequence was found in a young man with HIV. CDR3 protein: CASSLGGAGNQPQHF. CDR3 sequence (DNA): TGTGCCAGCAGCTTGGGAGGGGCGGGCAATCAGCCCCAGCATTTT.